This T cell receptor beta chain is drawn from a study of Ad26.COV2.S vaccination and SARS-CoV-2 variants. Germline-derived CDR1 and CDR2 are SGHAT and FQNNGV. V was trimmed by 1 base and J by 6 bases, leaving 15 bases between them. This CDR3 spans 16 amino acids. TCRdb's table, derived via immunoSEQ multiplex PCR, lists solely in-frame clones and lacks some. The sample has 300,000 to 400,000 clones, 85% to 90% seen once; the top ten hold 5%. The sample's treatment: 15 to 20 received Ad26.COV2.S at low or high dose, single or two shots; 5 received placebo; per-sample allocation not given. Specimens were obtained on day 63 following the first vaccine or placebo injection.

The receptor comes from a person aged 18-60 years who received the Ad26.COV2.S COVID-19 vaccine or a placebo. The chain uses TRBV11-2 and TRBJ2-2; weak D call: TRBD1 (6 bases). Sequencing used peripheral blood, obtained in a trial of Ad26.COV2.S vaccine versus placebo. The CDR3: CASSLVSGQNSGELFF. CDR3 sequence (DNA): TGTGCCAGCAGCTTAGTATCTGGACAGAATTCCGGGGAGCTGTTTTTT.